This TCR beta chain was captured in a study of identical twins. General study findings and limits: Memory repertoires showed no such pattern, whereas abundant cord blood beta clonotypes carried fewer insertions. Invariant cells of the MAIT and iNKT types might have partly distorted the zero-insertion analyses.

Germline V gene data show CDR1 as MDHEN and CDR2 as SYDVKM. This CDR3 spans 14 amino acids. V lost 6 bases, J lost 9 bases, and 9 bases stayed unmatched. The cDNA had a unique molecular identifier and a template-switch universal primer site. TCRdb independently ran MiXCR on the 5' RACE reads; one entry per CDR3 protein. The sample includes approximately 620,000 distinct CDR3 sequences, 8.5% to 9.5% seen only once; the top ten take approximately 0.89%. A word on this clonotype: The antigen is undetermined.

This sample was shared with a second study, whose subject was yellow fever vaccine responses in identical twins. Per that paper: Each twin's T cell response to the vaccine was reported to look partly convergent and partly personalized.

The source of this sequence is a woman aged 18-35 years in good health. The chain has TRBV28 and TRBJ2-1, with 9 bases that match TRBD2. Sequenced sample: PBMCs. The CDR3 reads CASRESGRKSEQFF. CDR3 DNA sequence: TGTGCCAGCAGGGAGAGCGGGAGGAAGAGTGAGCAGTTCTTC.